This T cell receptor beta chain appears in the sequencing data of a study of CD8+CD57+ T cells in acquired aplastic anemia. Whole-study context: Around 3.2 ug was the average amount of DNA from sorted CD4+ and CD8+ cells. Study observations and caveats: With respect to CD8+ Simpson's diversity, patients and controls did not differ significantly. Patients and controls had in common 25 to 35 CD8+ CDR3 sequences.

Germline CDR1 and CDR2: WNHNN and SYGVQD (reference sequence). This CDR3 is 15 amino acids long. Trimming removed 7 bases from V and 4 bases from J; junction bases left unmatched: 7. This clonotype was seen many times. Its antigen is currently unknown. It was genomic DNA that served as the template for profiling TCR beta VDJ and CDR3. TCRdb re-analysed the reads in MiXCR, keeping a single row per CDR3 protein. The table has about 180,000 distinct CDR3 sequences, approximately 48% seen once. All sequencing subjects had displayed CD8+CD57+ cell expansion on flow cytometry. Severe acquired aplastic anemia was the diagnosis recorded for all patients.

The gene calls are TRBV10-1 and TRBJ2-1; 10 nucleotides line up with TRBD1. The receptor comes from a human donor with aplastic anemia. Sequencing was performed on sorted CD4+, CD8+, or CD8+CD57+ T cells (not recorded which) from PBMCs. CDR3 region: CASTPGTGVYNEQFF. The CDR3, as DNA: TGCGCCAGCACCCCCGGGACAGGGGTATACAATGAGCAGTTCTTC.